The 13 T cell receptor beta chains in this list originate from one sample, sequenced in a study of shared clonotypes between healthy human individuals. Clones were sequenced by immunoSEQ multiplex PCR, and TCRdb holds only the in-frame ones, with some missing. This sample has fewer than 3 million clones, with approximately 90% found just once. Sequenced: naive CD4+ T cells from PBMCs. Subset described: CD45RA+ positively selected. The receptors stem from a man younger than 30 in good health. Some clones in this sample may be carry-over from other donors' samples.

This sequence joins TRBV14 and TRBJ2-7, with TRBD1 matching 7 bases. This CDR3 region has 14 residues. J lost 6 bases, V lost 1 base, and 6 bases had no gene match. Germline V gives CDR1 SGHDN, CDR2 FVKESK. The CDR3 region has the DNA TGTGCCAGCAGCCAAGCCCTCCAGGGGGTCGAGCAGTACTTC. It yields the protein CASSQALQGVEQYF.

A note on this clone: At the DNA level, this CDR3 is encoded by other sequences in the same sample as well. V usage is TRBV4-3 and J usage is TRBJ2-7, with D possibly TRBD2 on 5 matching bases. The germline V gene has CDR1 LGHNA and CDR2 YSLEER. The V and J ends lost 0 bases and 1 base respectively, with 7 bases between them. This CDR3 contains 14 residues. The CDR3 here is CASSQEGGSYEQYF. The CDR3 nucleotides are TGCGCCAGCAGCCAAGAAGGAGGATCCTACGAGCAGTACTTC.

This sequence joins TRBV5-6 and TRBJ2-2, with TRBD1 matching over 9 bases. CDR1 SGHDT and CDR2 YYEEEE come from the germline V gene. Trimming removed 4 bases from V and 7 bases from J; junction bases left unmatched: 8. The CDR3 consists of 15 residues. In nucleotides, the CDR3 is TGTGCCAGCAGCCCCGGGACAGGGACGTACGGGGAGCTGTTTTTT. Translating it yields CASSPGTGTYGELFF.

This clone was observed a handful of times. The same CDR3 can be traced to other DNA sequences in this sample. The chain joins TRBV28 to TRBJ2-7, with 11 bases aligning to TRBD2. The V and J ends lost 3 bases and 2 bases, in that order; junction bases with no gene match: 0. Germline V gives CDR1 MDHEN, CDR2 SYDVKM. The CDR3 covers 14 residues. The CDR3 region is CASSLTSGTYEQYF. CDR3 DNA: TGTGCCAGCAGTTTGACTAGCGGGACCTACGAGCAGTACTTC.

The V call is TRBV23-1, the J call TRBJ2-6, with D hard to call. TRBV23-1 carries the ORF label, with uncertain function. Trimming cost V 0 bases and J 0 bases, with 9 bases left between them. The CDR3 has 17 amino acids. The chain's CDR3 is CASSQSRTSSGANVLTF. The CDR3 DNA reads as TGCGCCAGCAGTCAATCGAGGACCTCCTCTGGGGCCAACGTCCTGACTTTC.

J is TRBJ2-7 and V is TRBV10-3; 14 nucleotides agree with TRBD2. The CDR3 is made up of 16 amino acids. J gave up 6 bases and V 7 bases, and 11 bases lay outside the gene matches. Germline V lookup: CDR1 ENHRY, CDR2 SYGVKD. CDR3 coding DNA: TGTGCCATCAACACCGGGACTAGCGGGAGTTTAGGCGAGCAGTACTTC. This codes for CAINTGTSGSLGEQYF.

The CDR3 DNA follows: TGTGCCAGCACGGGAGGGAGTCTCGGCTCCTACGAGCAGTACTTC. It yields the protein CASTGGSLGSYEQYF. The chain is built from TRBV28 and TRBJ2-7; 8 bases are shared with TRBD2. Germline V CDR1 and CDR2: MDHEN, SYDVKM. This CDR3 region has 15 residues. The ends lost 7 bases at V and 0 bases at J; junction bases unmatched: 8.

The chain carries TRBV6-6 and TRBJ2-7, with 9 positions matching TRBD1. Germline trimming cut 0 bases from V and 6 bases from J; bases unmatched to any gene: 6. Germline V lookup: CDR1 MNHNY, CDR2 SVGAGI (reference sequence). The CDR3 totals 15 residues. CDR3 loop: CASSYSRDRVGEQYF. CDR3 coding DNA: TGTGCCAGCAGTTACTCGAGGGACAGGGTAGGCGAGCAGTACTTC.

The chain carries TRBV29-1 and TRBJ1-1; D is possibly TRBD1 (5 bases). CDR1 and CDR2 from the germline V gene are SQVTM and ANQGSEA. Trimming removed 8 bases from V and 0 bases from J, with 16 bases in between. This CDR3 spans 14 amino acids. The CDR3: CSSLTGTLNTEAFF. The DNA of the CDR3 is TGCAGCTCATTAACCGGGACCTTGAACACTGAAGCTTTCTTT.

This clone was counted only a few times. The gene calls are TRBV7-2 and TRBJ1-1; perhaps TRBD1 as D (5 bases). From germline, CDR1 is SGHTA and CDR2 FQGNSA. This CDR3 has 14 residues. Trimming took off 6 bases at V and 2 bases at J, with 13 bases between the two ends. Here the CDR3 DNA reads TGTGCCAGCAGGTCACAGGTCGTAAACACTGAAGCTTTCTTT. Protein product: CASRSQVVNTEAFF.

In regard to this clone: Other nucleotide sequences in the sample specify the same CDR3. This sequence joins TRBV2 and TRBJ1-2, with D hard to call. Germline-derived CDR1 and CDR2 are SNHLY and FYNNEI. CDR3 size: 14 residues. V was trimmed by 4 bases and J by 2 bases, leaving 11 bases between them. This chain's CDR3 is CASSAGRANYGYTF. The DNA of the CDR3 is TGTGCCAGCAGTGCGGGGAGGGCCAACTATGGCTACACCTTC.

The chain uses TRBV6-5 and TRBJ1-4; D gene uncertain. Germline V gene data show CDR1 as MNHEY and CDR2 as SVGAGI. CDR3 length: 15 amino acids. V was shortened by 1 base and J by 2 bases, with 8 bases between the two germline ends. The CDR3 loop is CASSYFGDTNEKLFF. The CDR3 DNA follows: TGTGCCAGCAGTTACTTCGGGGATACTAATGAAAAACTGTTTTTT.

This sequence joins TRBV7-2 and TRBJ1-1; 7 bases agree with TRBD1. CDR1 SGHTA and CDR2 FQGNSA come from the germline V gene. V lost 5 bases and J lost 2; bases outside the gene matches: 8. This CDR3 is 15 amino acids long. CDR3 region: CASSTGQAVNTEAFF. The CDR3 region has the DNA TGTGCCAGCAGCACCGGACAGGCCGTCAACACTGAAGCTTTCTTT.